This is a list of T cell receptor beta chains from one sample in a study of T cell repertoires in cytomegalovirus infection. No cognate antigen is known for these TCRs. Each CDR3 protein is one row after TCRdb ran MiXCR on the reads. The table shows hundreds of thousands of distinct CDR3 sequences, with around a third occurring only once. Sequencing was performed on cultured PBMCs, taken from culture after CMV antigen stimulation. The receptor source for this set is a human donor in good health (CMV status not recorded). Some clones in this sample may be carry-over from other donors' samples. The CDR3 runs from the conserved cysteine through the conserved F or W. A D gene is named only where the DNA matches it firmly. Some rows mark clone size as missing; the rest say once, few, many or name a class of expanded clone.

D	V	J	size	DNA	CDR3
TRBD1	TRBV12-3/TRBV12-4	TRBJ1-6	.	TGTGCCAGCAGCTGGACAGGAGCCCATTCACCCCTCCACTTT	CASSWTGAHSPLHF
.	TRBV20-1	TRBJ2-5	few	TGCAGTGCTATCCTACAGGGAGGGGAGACCCAGTACTTC	CSAILQGGETQYF
.	TRBV6-8	TRBJ1-1	.	TGTGCCAGCAGTTACCAATCGACAGGTACCATGAACACTGAAGCTTTCTTT	CASSYQSTGTMNTEAFF
.	TRBV10-3	TRBJ2-7	few	TGTGCCATCAGTGGCGAAGTAGGCTCCTACGAGCAGTACTTC	CAISGEVGSYEQYF
.	TRBV5-6	TRBJ1-1	.	TGTGCCAGCAGCTTGGATCAGGGATGGACTGAAGCTTTCTTT	CASSLDQGWTEAFF
TRBD1	TRBV4-2	TRBJ1-2	.	TGTGCCAGCAGCCACTCGGGACAGAGAGGTGAATATGGCTACACCTTC	CASSHSGQRGEYGYTF
.	TRBV7-2	TRBJ2-5	many	TGTGCCAGCAGCCTAAGTATGGAGACCCAGTACTTC	CASSLSMETQYF
TRBD1	TRBV7-8	TRBJ2-7	.	TGTGCCAGCAGCTTAGCCCCCGGGACAGGGGCGTACGAGCAGTACTTC	CASSLAPGTGAYEQYF
TRBD2	TRBV20-1	TRBJ2-5	.	TGCAGTGCTAGAGAACGGGGGGGAGAGACCCAGTACTTC	CSARERGGETQYF
.	TRBV7-6	TRBJ1-2	.	TGTGCCAGCGCCCGTGTAGCAGGGGACGGCTACACCTTC	CASARVAGDGYTF
.	TRBV11-2	TRBJ2-5	.	TGTGCCAGCAGCGAAAGGCGGACAGAGGCCCAGTACTTC	CASSERRTEAQYF
TRBD2	TRBV6-2/TRBV6-3	TRBJ2-1	.	TGTGCCAGCAGTTACTCATTTACGACTAGCGGGACAACTAGGGATGAGCAGTTCTTC	CASSYSFTTSGTTRDEQFF
.	TRBV20-1	TRBJ1-2	.	TGCAGTGCCGCAACCCCCCGGGGCGACGGGGTGCGCTACACCTTC	CSAATPRGDGVRYTF
.	TRBV7-6	TRBJ1-2	once	TGTGCCAGCAGTTATGGGACACGATATGGCTACACCTTC	CASSYGTRYGYTF
.	TRBV5-1	TRBJ2-2	.	TGCGCCAGCAGCTTAGGAGTGAACACCGGGGAGCTGTTTTTT	CASSLGVNTGELFF
.	TRBV7-9	TRBJ2-2	.	TGTGCCAGCAGCGTAAGGGACCTCCGAGAGCTGTTTTTT	CASSVRDLRELFF
.	TRBV6-1	TRBJ1-2	.	TGTGCCAGCAGTGGGATATACTATGGCTACACCTTC	CASSGIYYGYTF
.	TRBV15	TRBJ1-5	.	TGTGCCACCAGCCCCTGGGACGGAAGCAATCAGCCCCAGCATTTT	CATSPWDGSNQPQHF
.	TRBV6-6	TRBJ2-7	.	TGTGCCAGCAGTAAGGACGGAAACTCCTACGAGCAGTACTTC	CASSKDGNSYEQYF
TRBD1	TRBV4-3	TRBJ2-3	few	TGCGCCAGCAGCCAAGATAAGACAGGGTTGTTCGCAGATACGCAGTATTTT	CASSQDKTGLFADTQYF
.	TRBV5-4	TRBJ2-5	.	TGTGCCAGCAGCTTGCGACGGACCCAAGAGACCCAGTACTTC	CASSLRRTQETQYF
TRBD1	TRBV18	TRBJ2-2	.	TGTGCCAGCTCATCGCGACAGGGGGAGACCGGGGAGCTGTTTTTT	CASSSRQGETGELFF
.	TRBV18	TRBJ2-3	few	TGTGCCAGCTCACGACCTTTGGGTTCAGATACGCAGTATTTT	CASSRPLGSDTQYF
TRBD1	TRBV6-2/TRBV6-3	TRBJ1-1	.	TGTGCCAGCAAAACCTTTAGGACAGGGGGCGTTTGGTTCACTGAAGCTTTCTTT	CASKTFRTGGVWFTEAFF
TRBD2	TRBV6-2/TRBV6-3	TRBJ2-3	.	TGTGCCAGCAGCTTCGCCCCTGGACTAGCAGGTGATACGCAGTATTTT	CASSFAPGLAGDTQYF
TRBD1	TRBV6-6	TRBJ2-1	.	TGTGCCAGCAGCCCCGGGGACAGGGTAGACAATGAGCAGTTCTTC	CASSPGDRVDNEQFF
.	TRBV6-2/TRBV6-3	TRBJ1-1	few	TGTGCCAGCAGCCCTTTTCTGGGGGGAGTCGAAGCTTTCTTT	CASSPFLGGVEAFF
.	TRBV6-6	TRBJ2-1	few	TGTGCCAGCAGTTACGCCCCAGGAGGGTACAATGAGCAGTTCTTC	CASSYAPGGYNEQFF
TRBD2	TRBV12-3/TRBV12-4	TRBJ2-1	.	TGTGCCAGCAGGGGAAGGGAGGGACGCCGGTGGGATTCCAATGAGCAGTTCTTC	CASRGREGRRWDSNEQFF
.	TRBV19	TRBJ2-1	few	TGTGCCAGTAGTATAGATGGGGCGCCAGTCTACAATGAGCAGTTCTTC	CASSIDGAPVYNEQFF
TRBD2	TRBV7-2	TRBJ2-3	many	TGTGCCAGCAGCCTTTCACTTCACATGAGCGGGAGGCGTACAGATACGCAGTATTTT	CASSLSLHMSGRRTDTQYF
.	TRBV15	TRBJ2-3	.	TGTGCCACCAGCAGGGACCGATCTAGCACAGATACGCAGTATTTT	CATSRDRSSTDTQYF
.	TRBV7-9	TRBJ2-5	.	TGTGCCAGCAGCTTAGACCAGGTTTCCGGGGAGACCCAGTACTTC	CASSLDQVSGETQYF
.	TRBV6-1	TRBJ1-5	few	TGTGTGTCAGACCTTGATCAGCCCCAGCATTTT	CVSDLDQPQHF
.	TRBV6-8	TRBJ2-3	.	TGTGCCAGTTTGGGGGCCGGAACAGATACGCAGTATTTT	CASLGAGTDTQYF
.	TRBV6-6	TRBJ1-6	few	TGTGCCAGCAGTTACTCGGACACCCAAGACTATAATTCACCCCTCCACTTT	CASSYSDTQDYNSPLHF
.	TRBV6-1	TRBJ2-3	few	TGTGCCAGCAGCGAGGGGCGCAGCACAGATACGCAGTATTTT	CASSEGRSTDTQYF
.	TRBV12-5	TRBJ1-1	few	TGTGCTAGTGGTCCCTCTTCGGGTGTCACTGAAGCTTTCTTT	CASGPSSGVTEAFF
.	TRBV4-1	TRBJ2-5	.	TGCGCCAGCAGCCAAAAATGGGGGCCGACACGGGGTGGCCAGTACTTC	CASSQKWGPTRGGQYF
.	TRBV2	TRBJ1-1	few	TGTGCCAGCAGGGAACAGCGGAACACTGAAGCTTTCTTT	CASREQRNTEAFF
TRBD1	TRBV6-1	TRBJ1-2	.	TGTGCCAGCAGTCGGGGACAGGGCTATGGCTACACCTTC	CASSRGQGYGYTF
TRBD2	TRBV28	TRBJ2-2	.	TGTGCCAGCAGTGTGTGGGCCGGGACTAGCATCACCGGGGAGCTGTTTTTT	CASSVWAGTSITGELFF
TRBD2	TRBV6-2/TRBV6-3	TRBJ2-1	few	TGTGCCAGCAGCGCGCCTAGCCCCACTAGCGGGAGACTTGGTGAGCAGTTCTTC	CASSAPSPTSGRLGEQFF
.	TRBV5-1	TRBJ1-1	.	TGCGCCAGCAGCCCGGTCTGGGGTGAGAACACTGAAGCTTTCTTT	CASSPVWGENTEAFF
TRBD2	TRBV7-2	TRBJ2-3	few	TGTGCCAGCAGCTTAAATCGGTTAGCGGGGGGTATAAAGTATTTT	CASSLNRLAGGIKYF
.	TRBV7-2	TRBJ2-7	many	TGTGCCAGCAGCTTTGGGGTAAACTACGAGCAGTACTTC	CASSFGVNYEQYF
TRBD2	TRBV11-2	TRBJ2-1	once	TGTGCCAGCAGCATCAGTGGCGGGAGAGCGTATTACAATGAGCAGTTCTTC	CASSISGGRAYYNEQFF
.	TRBV11-2	TRBJ2-1	few	TGTGCCAGCAGAATTTACTTCCTCAATGAGCAGTTCTTC	CASRIYFLNEQFF
.	TRBV15	TRBJ2-1	.	TGTGCCACCAAGAGTGGTTTTGGGGTCAACAATGAGCAGTTCTTC	CATKSGFGVNNEQFF
TRBD1	TRBV12-3/TRBV12-4	TRBJ2-2	few	TGTGCCAGCAGTCCCGACAGGGGGGTAGGAAACACCGGGGAGCTGTTTTTT	CASSPDRGVGNTGELFF
.	TRBV28	TRBJ1-3	few	TGTGCCAGCAGTTCAGGGACCTTGCTCTCTGGAAACACCATATATTTT	CASSSGTLLSGNTIYF
.	TRBV7-9	TRBJ2-5	few	TGTGCCAGCAGAGAGACTCGCAGGGGAGGAGAGACCCAGTACTTC	CASRETRRGGETQYF
TRBD2	TRBV7-6	TRBJ2-5	.	TGTGCCAGCAGCTCCCGTTCGGGGGGAGAGACCCAGTACTTC	CASSSRSGGETQYF
TRBD1	TRBV12-3/TRBV12-4	TRBJ2-2	.	TGTGCCAGCAACAGGGACAGGGGTGACACCGGGGAGCTGTTTTTT	CASNRDRGDTGELFF
.	TRBV28	TRBJ1-6	few	TGTGCCAGCACCGACCCCTATTACTCTAATTCACCCCTCCACTTT	CASTDPYYSNSPLHF
.	TRBV2	TRBJ1-4	few	TGTGCCAGCAGGAGGATAGGGTCCGCTGAAAAACTGTTTTTT	CASRRIGSAEKLFF
.	TRBV4-3	TRBJ1-6	few	TGCGCCAGCAGCCAAGATTCGGCCCGCGGTTTGATACTCCACTTT	CASSQDSARGLILHF
.	TRBV6-5	TRBJ1-4	.	TGTGCCAGCAGTTACTGGGGGTATGGTAATGAAAAACTGTTTTTT	CASSYWGYGNEKLFF
.	TRBV7-2	TRBJ2-3	many	TGTGCCAGCAGCTCCGTGGCCACGGGGGACACAGATACGCAGTATTTT	CASSSVATGDTDTQYF
.	TRBV7-9	TRBJ1-1	many	TGTGCCAGCAGCTTAAGTGGGGGTGTCCAGACTGAAGCTTTCTTT	CASSLSGGVQTEAFF